This TCR beta chain was sequenced during a study of OX40 agonist ivuxolimab in advanced cancers. Study as a whole: Ivuxolimab is a fully human IgG2 antibody that activates OX40 (CD134). Antecedent anti-PD-1, anti-PD-L1 or anti-CTLA-4 therapy was permissible, with 30% to 50% having received some.

The CDR3 length is 14 residues. CDR1 and CDR2 from the germline V gene are SGHRS and YFSETQ. J was trimmed by 4 bases and V by 4 bases; bases with no gene match: 5. Profiling relied on immunoSEQ multiplex PCR, and the TCRdb table lists in-frame clones only, not all of them. The sample has tens of thousands of clones, around 87% seen once; the top ten hold about 1.2%. Blood sampling was done at baseline, cycle 4 day 1, and cycle 7 day 1. This receptor was identified in an adult with an advanced solid tumor such as melanoma, head and neck, liver or kidney cancer. This chain links TRBV5-1 with TRBJ2-3; 8 nucleotides agree with TRBD1. Here the sequenced sample was CD4+ or CD8+ T cells sorted from blood, taken in a trial of the OX40 agonist ivuxolimab. The CDR3 loop is CASSKGQGADTQYF. In DNA form, the CDR3 reads TGCGCCAGCAGCAAAGGACAGGGTGCAGATACGCAGTATTTT.